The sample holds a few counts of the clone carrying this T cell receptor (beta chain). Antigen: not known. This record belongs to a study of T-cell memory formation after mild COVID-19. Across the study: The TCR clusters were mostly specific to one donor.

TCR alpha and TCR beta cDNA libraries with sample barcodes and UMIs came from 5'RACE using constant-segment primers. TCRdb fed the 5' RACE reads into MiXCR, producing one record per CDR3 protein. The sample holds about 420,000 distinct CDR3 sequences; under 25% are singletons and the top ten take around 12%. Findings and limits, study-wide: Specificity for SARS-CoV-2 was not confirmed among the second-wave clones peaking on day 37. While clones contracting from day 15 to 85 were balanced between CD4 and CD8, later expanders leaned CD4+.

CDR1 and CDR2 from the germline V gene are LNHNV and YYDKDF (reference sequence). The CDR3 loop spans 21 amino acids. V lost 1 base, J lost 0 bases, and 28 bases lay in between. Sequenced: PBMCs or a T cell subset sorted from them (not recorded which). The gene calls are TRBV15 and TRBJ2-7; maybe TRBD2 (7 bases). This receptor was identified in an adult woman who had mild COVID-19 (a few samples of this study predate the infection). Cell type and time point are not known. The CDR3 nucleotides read TGTGCCACCAGCAGAGGGAATAGGGGGAGAGCGGGGAAAGGACTCTCCTACGAGCAGTACTTC. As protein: CATSRGNRGRAGKGLSYEQYF. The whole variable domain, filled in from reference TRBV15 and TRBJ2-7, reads DAMVIQNPRYQVTQFGKPVTLSCSQTLNHNVMYWYQQKSSQAPKLLFHYYDKDFNNEADTPDNFQSRRPNTSFCFLDIRSPGLGDTAMYLCATSRGNRGRAGKGLSYEQYFGPGTRLTVT.